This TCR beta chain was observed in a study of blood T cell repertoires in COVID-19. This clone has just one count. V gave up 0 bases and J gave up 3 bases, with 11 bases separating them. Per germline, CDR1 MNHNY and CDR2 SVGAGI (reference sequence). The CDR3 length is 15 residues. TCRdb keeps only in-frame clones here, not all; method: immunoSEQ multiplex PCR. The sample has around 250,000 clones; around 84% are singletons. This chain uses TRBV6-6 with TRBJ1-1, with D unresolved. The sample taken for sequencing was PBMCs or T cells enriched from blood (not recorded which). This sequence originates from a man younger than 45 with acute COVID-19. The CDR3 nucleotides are TGTGCCAGCAGTTACTCGACTAGGTCCGACACTGAAGCTTTCTTT. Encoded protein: CASSYSTRSDTEAFF.